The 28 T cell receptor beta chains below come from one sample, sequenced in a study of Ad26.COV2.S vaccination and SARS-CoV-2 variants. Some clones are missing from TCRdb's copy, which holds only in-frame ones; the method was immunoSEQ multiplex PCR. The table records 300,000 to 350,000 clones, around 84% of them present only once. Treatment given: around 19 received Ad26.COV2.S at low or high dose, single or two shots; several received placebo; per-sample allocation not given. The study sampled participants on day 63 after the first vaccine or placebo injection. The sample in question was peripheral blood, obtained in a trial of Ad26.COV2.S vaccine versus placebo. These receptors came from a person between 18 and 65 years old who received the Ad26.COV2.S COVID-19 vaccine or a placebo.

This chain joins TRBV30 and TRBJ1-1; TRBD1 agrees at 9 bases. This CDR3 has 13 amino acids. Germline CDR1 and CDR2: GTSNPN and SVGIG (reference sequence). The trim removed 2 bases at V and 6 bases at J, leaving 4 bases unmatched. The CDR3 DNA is TGTGCCTGGAGTTGGGGACAGGGCGCTGAAGCTTTCTTT. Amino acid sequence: CAWSWGQGAEAFF.

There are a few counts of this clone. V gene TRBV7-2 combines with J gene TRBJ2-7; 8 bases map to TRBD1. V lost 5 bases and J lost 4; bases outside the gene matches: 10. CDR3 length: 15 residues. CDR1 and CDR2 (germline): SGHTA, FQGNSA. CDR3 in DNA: TGTGCCAGCAGCCCTAGACAGGGGAGTCATTACGAGCAGTACTTC. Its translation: CASSPRQGSHYEQYF.

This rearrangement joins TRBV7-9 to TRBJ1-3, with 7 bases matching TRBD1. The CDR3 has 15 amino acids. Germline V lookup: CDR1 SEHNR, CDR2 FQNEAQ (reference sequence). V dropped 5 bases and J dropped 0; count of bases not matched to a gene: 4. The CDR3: CASSHDRASGNTIYF. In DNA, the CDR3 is TGTGCCAGCAGCCATGACAGGGCCTCTGGAAACACCATATATTTT.

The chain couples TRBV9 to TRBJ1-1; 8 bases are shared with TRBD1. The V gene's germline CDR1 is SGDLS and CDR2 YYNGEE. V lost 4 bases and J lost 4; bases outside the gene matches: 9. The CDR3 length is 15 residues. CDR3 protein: CASSPSGQGFTEAFF. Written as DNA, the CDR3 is TGTGCCAGCAGCCCGTCCGGACAGGGTTTCACTGAAGCTTTCTTT.

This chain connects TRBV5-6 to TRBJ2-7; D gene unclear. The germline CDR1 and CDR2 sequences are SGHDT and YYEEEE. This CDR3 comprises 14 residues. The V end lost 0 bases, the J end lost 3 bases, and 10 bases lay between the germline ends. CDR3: CASSLGGRNYEQYF. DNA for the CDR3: TGTGCCAGCAGCTTGGGTGGCAGGAACTACGAGCAGTACTTC.

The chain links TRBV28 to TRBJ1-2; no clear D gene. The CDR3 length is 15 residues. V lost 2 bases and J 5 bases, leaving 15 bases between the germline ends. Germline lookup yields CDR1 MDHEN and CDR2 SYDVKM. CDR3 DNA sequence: TGTGCCAGCAGTTTAATCTCCGGACCCAAATATGGCTACACCTTC. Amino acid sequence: CASSLISGPKYGYTF.

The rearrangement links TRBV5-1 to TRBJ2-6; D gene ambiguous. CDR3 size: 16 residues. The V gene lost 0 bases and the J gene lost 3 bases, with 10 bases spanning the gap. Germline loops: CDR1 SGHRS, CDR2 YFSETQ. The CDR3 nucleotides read TGCGCCAGCAGCTTGGTTCCGACAAGTGGGGCCAACGTCCTGACTTTC. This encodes CASSLVPTSGANVLTF.

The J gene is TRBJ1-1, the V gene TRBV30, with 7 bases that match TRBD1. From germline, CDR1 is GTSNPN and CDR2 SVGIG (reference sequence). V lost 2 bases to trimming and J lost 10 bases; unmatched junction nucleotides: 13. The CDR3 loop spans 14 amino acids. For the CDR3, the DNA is TGTGCCTGGAGTTACCTCCGACAGGGAGGAACAGCTTTCTTT. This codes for CAWSYLRQGGTAFF.

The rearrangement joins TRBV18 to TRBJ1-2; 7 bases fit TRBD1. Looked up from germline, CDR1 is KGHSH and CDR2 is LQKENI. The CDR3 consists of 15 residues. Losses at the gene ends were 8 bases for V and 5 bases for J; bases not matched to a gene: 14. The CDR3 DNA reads TGTGCCAGCACGCAAAACGGAAGGGGACAGTATGGCTACACCTTC. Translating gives CASTQNGRGQYGYTF.

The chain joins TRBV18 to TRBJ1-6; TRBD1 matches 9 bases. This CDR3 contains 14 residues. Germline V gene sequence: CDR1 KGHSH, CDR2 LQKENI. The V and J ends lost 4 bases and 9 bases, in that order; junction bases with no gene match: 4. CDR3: CASSQDRGSSPLHF. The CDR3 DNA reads TGTGCCAGCTCACAGGACAGGGGAAGTTCACCCCTCCACTTT.

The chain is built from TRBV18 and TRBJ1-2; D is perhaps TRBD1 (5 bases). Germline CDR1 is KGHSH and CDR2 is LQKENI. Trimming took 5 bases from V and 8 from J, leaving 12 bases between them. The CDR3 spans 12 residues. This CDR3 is CASSSGQGGYTF. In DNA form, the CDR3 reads TGTGCCAGCTCATCAGGACAAGGAGGCTACACCTTC.

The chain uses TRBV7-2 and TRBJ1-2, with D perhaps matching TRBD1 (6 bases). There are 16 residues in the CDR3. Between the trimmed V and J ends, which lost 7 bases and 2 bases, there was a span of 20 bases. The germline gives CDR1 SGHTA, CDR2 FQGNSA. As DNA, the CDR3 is TGTGCCAGCACCGCTATAGGGGGGGTATCCAACTATGGCTACACCTTC. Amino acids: CASTAIGGVSNYGYTF.

CDR3 region: CASSRTGVNEKLFF. Written as DNA, the CDR3 is TGTGCCAGCAGCCGGACAGGAGTTAATGAAAAACTGTTTTTT. V is TRBV7-9 and J is TRBJ1-4; 7 nucleotides match TRBD1. V lost 5 bases and J lost 4; bases outside the gene matches: 4. Germline V gives CDR1 SEHNR, CDR2 FQNEAQ (reference sequence). CDR3 size: 14 residues.

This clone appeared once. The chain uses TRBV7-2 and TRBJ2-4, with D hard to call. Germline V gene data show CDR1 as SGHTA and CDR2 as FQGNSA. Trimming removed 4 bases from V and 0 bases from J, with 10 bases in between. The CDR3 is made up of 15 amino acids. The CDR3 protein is CASSSPNLAKNIQYF. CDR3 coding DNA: TGTGCCAGCAGCTCACCAAACCTAGCCAAAAACATTCAGTACTTC.

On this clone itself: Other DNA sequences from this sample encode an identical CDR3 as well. CDR3 sequence reads: CASSLDPGETQYF. The CDR3 DNA is TGTGCCAGCAGCTTAGACCCAGGAGAGACCCAGTACTTC. The chain employs TRBV7-2 and TRBJ2-5; D call uncertain. Germline CDR1 is SGHTA and CDR2 is FQGNSA. Trimming removed 1 base from V and 4 bases from J, with 7 bases in between. The CDR3 contains 13 residues.

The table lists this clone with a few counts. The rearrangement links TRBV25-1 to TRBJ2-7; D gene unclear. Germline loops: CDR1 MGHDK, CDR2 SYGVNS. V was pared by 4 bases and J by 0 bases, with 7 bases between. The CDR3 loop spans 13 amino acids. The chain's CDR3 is CASSVAYSYEQYF. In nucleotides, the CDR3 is TGTGCCAGCAGTGTAGCATACTCCTACGAGCAGTACTTC.

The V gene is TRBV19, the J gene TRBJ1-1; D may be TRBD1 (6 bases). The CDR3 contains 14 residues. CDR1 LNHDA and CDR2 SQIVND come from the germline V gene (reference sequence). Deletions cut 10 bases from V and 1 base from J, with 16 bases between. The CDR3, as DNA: TGTGCCACCAGGGGAGGGACAACGAACACTGAAGCTTTCTTT. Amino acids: CATRGGTTNTEAFF.

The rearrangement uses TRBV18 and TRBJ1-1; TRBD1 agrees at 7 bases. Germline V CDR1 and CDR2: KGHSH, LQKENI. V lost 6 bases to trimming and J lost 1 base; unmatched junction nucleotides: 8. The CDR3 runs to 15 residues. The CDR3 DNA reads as TGTGCCAGCTCGCAATACGGACAGGAGAACACTGAAGCTTTCTTT. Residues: CASSQYGQENTEAFF.

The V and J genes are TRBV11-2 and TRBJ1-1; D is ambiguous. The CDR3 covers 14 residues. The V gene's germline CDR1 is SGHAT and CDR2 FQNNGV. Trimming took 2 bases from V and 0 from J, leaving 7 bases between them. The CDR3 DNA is TGTGCCAGCAGCTTAAGTTCGTTGAACACTGAAGCTTTCTTT. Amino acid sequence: CASSLSSLNTEAFF.

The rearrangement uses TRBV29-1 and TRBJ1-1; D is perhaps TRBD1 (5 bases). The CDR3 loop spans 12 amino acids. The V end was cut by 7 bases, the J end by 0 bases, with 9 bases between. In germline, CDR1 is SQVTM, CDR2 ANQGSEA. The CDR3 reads CSGKTVNTEAFF. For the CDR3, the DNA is TGCAGCGGAAAGACAGTGAACACTGAAGCTTTCTTT.

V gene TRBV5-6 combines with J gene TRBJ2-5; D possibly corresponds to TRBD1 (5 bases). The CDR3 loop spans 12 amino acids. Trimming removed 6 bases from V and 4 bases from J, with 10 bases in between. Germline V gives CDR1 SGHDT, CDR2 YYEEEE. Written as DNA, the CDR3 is TGTGCCAGCACCCTCCAGGGAGAGACCCAGTACTTC. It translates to CASTLQGETQYF.

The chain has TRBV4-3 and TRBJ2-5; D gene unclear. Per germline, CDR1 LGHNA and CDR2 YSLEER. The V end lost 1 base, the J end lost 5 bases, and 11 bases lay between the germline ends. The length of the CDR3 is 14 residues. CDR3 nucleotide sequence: TGCGCCAGCAGCCAAGGCCCGTTCGGGGAGACCCAGTACTTC. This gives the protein CASSQGPFGETQYF.

The DNA for the CDR3 is TGTGCCTGGAGTGTAGGGAAGTGGGGGCAAGCTTTCTTT. This encodes CAWSVGKWGQAFF. The chain combines TRBV30 with TRBJ1-1; a weak D match, TRBD1 (6 bases). Germline V gene sequence: CDR1 GTSNPN, CDR2 SVGIG (reference sequence). CDR3 length: 13 residues. V lost 0 bases and J lost 9, with 14 bases in between.

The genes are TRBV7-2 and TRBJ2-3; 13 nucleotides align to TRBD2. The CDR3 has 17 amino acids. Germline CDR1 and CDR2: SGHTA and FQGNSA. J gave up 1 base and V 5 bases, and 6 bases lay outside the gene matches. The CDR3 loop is CASSKTSGGPGTDTQYF. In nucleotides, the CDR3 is TGTGCCAGCAGCAAGACTAGCGGGGGGCCTGGCACAGATACGCAGTATTTT.

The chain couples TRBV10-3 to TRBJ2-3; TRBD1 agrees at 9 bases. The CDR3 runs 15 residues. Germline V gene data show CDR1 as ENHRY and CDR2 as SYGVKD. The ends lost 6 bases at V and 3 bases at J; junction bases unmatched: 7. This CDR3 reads CAIRPGTGITDTQYF. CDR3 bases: TGTGCCATCAGGCCCGGGACAGGGATAACAGATACGCAGTATTTT.

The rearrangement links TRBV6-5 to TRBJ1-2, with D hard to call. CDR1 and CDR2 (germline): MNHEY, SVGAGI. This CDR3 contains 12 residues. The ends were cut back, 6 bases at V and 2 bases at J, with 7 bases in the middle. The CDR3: CASRAMNYGYTF. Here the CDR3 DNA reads TGTGCCAGCAGAGCAATGAACTATGGCTACACCTTC.

The CDR3 is CASTRTGDNQPQHF. CDR3 coding DNA: TGTGCCAGCACTCGGACAGGGGACAATCAGCCCCAGCATTTT. The chain carries TRBV2 and TRBJ1-5; 9 bases agree with TRBD1. Germline V gives CDR1 SNHLY, CDR2 FYNNEI. The V segment lost 7 bases and the J segment 3 bases; nucleotides outside the gene matches: 4. The CDR3 runs 14 residues.

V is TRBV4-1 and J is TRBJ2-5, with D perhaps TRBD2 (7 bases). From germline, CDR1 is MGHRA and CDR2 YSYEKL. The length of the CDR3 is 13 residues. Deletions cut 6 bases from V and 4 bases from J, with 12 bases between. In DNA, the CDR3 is TGCGCCAGCAGTTACAGGGAGGGAGAGACCCAGTACTTC. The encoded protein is CASSYREGETQYF.